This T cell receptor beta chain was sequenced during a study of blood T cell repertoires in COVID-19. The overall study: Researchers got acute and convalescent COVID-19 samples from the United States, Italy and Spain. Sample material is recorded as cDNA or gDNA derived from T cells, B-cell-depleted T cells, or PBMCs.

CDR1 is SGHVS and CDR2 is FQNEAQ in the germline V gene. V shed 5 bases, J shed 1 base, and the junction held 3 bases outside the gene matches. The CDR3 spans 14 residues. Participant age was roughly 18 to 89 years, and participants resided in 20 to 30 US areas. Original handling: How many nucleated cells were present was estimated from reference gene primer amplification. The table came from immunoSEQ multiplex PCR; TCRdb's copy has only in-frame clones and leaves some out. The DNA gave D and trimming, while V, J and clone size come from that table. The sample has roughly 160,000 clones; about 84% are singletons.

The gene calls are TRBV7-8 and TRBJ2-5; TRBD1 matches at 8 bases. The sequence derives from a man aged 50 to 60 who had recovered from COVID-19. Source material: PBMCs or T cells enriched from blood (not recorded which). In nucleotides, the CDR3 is TGTGCCAGCAGCCCGGGACAGGCCCAAGAGACCCAGTACTTC. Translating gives CASSPGQAQETQYF.